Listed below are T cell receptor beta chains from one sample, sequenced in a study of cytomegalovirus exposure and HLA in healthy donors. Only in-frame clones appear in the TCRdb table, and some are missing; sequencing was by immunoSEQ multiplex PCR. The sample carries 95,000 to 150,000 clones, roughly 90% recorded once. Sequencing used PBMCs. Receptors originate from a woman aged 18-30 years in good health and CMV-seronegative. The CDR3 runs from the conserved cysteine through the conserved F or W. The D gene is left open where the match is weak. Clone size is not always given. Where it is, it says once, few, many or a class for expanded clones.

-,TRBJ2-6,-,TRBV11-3,CASSPLFLGANVLTF,TGTGCCAGCAGCCCGCTATTCCTTGGGGCCAACGTCCTGACTTTC
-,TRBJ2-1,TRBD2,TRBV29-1,CSVGSGRINEQFF,TGCAGCGTTGGTAGCGGGAGGATCAATGAGCAGTTCTTC
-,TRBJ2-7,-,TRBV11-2,CASSLGLGTYEQYF,TGTGCCAGCAGCCTAGGTCTCGGTACCTACGAGCAGTACTTC
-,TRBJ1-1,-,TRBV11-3,CASSLYWGSEAFF,TGTGCCAGCAGCTTATATTGGGGCTCTGAAGCTTTCTTT
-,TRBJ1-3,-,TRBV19,CASSMSGGNTIYF,TGTGCCAGTAGTATGTCCGGTGGAAACACCATATATTTT
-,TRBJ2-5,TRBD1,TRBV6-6,CASPDRHETQYF,TGTGCCAGCCCGGACAGGCACGAGACCCAGTACTTC
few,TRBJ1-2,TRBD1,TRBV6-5,CASSFTGVGGYTF,TGTGCCAGCAGCTTCACAGGGGTGGGGGGCTACACCTTC
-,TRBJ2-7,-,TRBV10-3,CAILTVAHEQYF,TGTGCCATCCTGACAGTAGCTCACGAGCAGTACTTC
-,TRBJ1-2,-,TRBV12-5,CASGSDSQDRGYTF,TGTGCTAGTGGTTCCGACAGTCAGGATAGGGGCTACACCTTC
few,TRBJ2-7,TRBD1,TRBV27,CASSRTGEVPYEQYF,TGTGCCAGCAGTAGGACAGGGGAAGTACCCTACGAGCAGTACTTC
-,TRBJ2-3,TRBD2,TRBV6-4,CASSETGLAGYTQYF,TGTGCCAGCAGCGAAACGGGACTAGCGGGGTATACGCAGTATTTT
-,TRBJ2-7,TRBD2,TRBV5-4,CASSSLLAGVHYEQYF,TGTGCCAGCAGCTCGCTACTAGCGGGAGTTCACTACGAGCAGTACTTC
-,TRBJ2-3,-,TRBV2,CASSEERQAAVDTQYF,TGTGCCAGCAGTGAAGAACGGCAGGCTGCTGTGGATACGCAGTATTTT
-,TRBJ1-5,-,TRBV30,CAWSGGLGQPQHF,TGTGCCTGGAGTGGGGGGCTTGGGCAGCCCCAGCATTTT
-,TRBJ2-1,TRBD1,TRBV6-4,CASSVSGGAGNEQFF,TGTGCCAGCAGTGTTTCAGGGGGCGCTGGGAATGAGCAGTTCTTC
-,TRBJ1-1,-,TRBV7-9,CASSSGTENTEAFF,TGTGCCAGCAGCTCCGGGACTGAGAACACTGAAGCTTTCTTT
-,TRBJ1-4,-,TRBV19,CASQVGGTNEKLFF,TGTGCCAGCCAAGTCGGGGGAACTAATGAAAAACTGTTTTTT
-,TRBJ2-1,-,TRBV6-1,CASSDYTGYGNEQFF,TGTGCCAGCAGTGATTATACAGGGTATGGGAATGAGCAGTTCTTC
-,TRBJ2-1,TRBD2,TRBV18,CASHGTSGRNEQFF,TGTGCCAGCCACGGGACTAGCGGGAGGAATGAGCAGTTCTTC
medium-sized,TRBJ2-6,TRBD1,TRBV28,CASSGTGGWGANVLTF,TGTGCCAGCAGTGGGACAGGGGGTTGGGGGGCCAACGTCCTGACTTTC
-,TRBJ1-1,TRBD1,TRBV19,CASIRQGRTEAFF,TGTGCCAGTATTAGACAGGGCCGAACTGAAGCTTTCTTT
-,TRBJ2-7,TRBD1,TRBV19,CASRGQTNSYEQYF,TGTGCCAGCAGGGGACAGACTAACTCCTACGAGCAGTACTTC
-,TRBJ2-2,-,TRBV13,CASSFAGTGELFF,TGTGCCAGCAGCTTTGCGGGCACCGGGGAGCTGTTTTTT
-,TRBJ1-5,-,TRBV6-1,CASSVYRASNQPQHF,TGTGCCAGCAGTGTTTACAGGGCTAGCAATCAGCCCCAGCATTTT
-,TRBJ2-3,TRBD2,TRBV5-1,CASSLSGMGTDTQYF,TGCGCCAGCAGCTTGAGCGGGATGGGCACAGATACGCAGTATTTT
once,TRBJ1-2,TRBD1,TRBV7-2,CASSSSGTGVPVSYTF,TGTGCCAGCAGTTCCTCCGGGACAGGGGTCCCGGTAAGCTACACCTTC
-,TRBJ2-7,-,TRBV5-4,CASSLTGYEQYF,TGTGCCAGCAGCTTGACAGGGTACGAGCAGTACTTC
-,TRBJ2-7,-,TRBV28,CASHLGASGRYEQYF,TGTGCCAGCCATTTGGGGGCTAGCGGACGGTACGAGCAGTACTTC
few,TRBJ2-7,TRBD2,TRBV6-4,CASPPSSGRFDEQYF,TGTGCCAGCCCGCCCTCTAGCGGGAGATTCGACGAGCAGTACTTC